A single sample gave rise to the 26 T cell receptor beta chains below, sequenced in a study of blood T cell repertoires in COVID-19. The method was immunoSEQ multiplex PCR; TCRdb's version includes in-frame clones alone and lacks a portion of them. The sample holds some 270,000 clones, approximately 81% seen once. The sequencing input was PBMCs or T cells enriched from blood (not recorded which). The receptors were sampled from a woman between 50 and 59 years old who had been exposed to COVID-19.

The chain combines TRBV29-1 with TRBJ2-1, with TRBD2 matching over 12 bases. The ends lost 0 bases at V and 0 bases at J; junction bases unmatched: 9. Germline V gives CDR1 SQVTM, CDR2 ANQGSEA. The CDR3 spans 19 residues. The CDR3 coding sequence is TGCAGCGTTGAAGATAGTAGGCTAGCGGGGGGGGACTCCTACAATGAGCAGTTCTTC. This encodes CSVEDSRLAGGDSYNEQFF.

The CDR3, as DNA: TGCGCCAGCAGCCAGGGGACTAGCGGGGACAATGAGCAGTTCTTC. Translating it yields CASSQGTSGDNEQFF. This chain uses TRBV5-1 with TRBJ2-1; 13 bases match TRBD2. After removal of 4 bases from V and 5 bases from J, the junction contained 3 bases not matched to a gene. Germline V lookup: CDR1 SGHRS, CDR2 YFSETQ. The CDR3 is 15 residues long. Full variable domain (rest looked up from reference TRBV5-1 and TRBJ2-1): KAGVTQTPRYLIKTRGQQVTLSCSPISGHRSVSWYQQTPGQGLQFLFEYFSETQRNKGNFPGRFSGRQFSNSRSEMNVSTLELGDSALYLCASSQGTSGDNEQFFGPGTRLTVL.

The chain joins TRBV9 to TRBJ2-7, with 12 bases identical to TRBD1. Germline V gene data show CDR1 as SGDLS and CDR2 as YYNGEE. V lost 4 bases to trimming and J lost 7 bases; unmatched junction nucleotides: 6. CDR3 length: 14 residues. CDR3 amino acids: CASSSGTGGWEQYF. As DNA, the CDR3 is TGTGCCAGCAGCTCCGGGACAGGGGGCTGGGAGCAGTACTTC. The whole variable domain, filled in from reference TRBV9 and TRBJ2-7, reads DSGVTQTPKHLITATGQRVTLRCSPRSGDLSVYWYQQSLDQGLQFLIQYYNGEERAKGNILERFSAQQFPDLHSELNLSSLELGDSALYFCASSSGTGGWEQYFGPGTRLTVT.

The V gene is TRBV18, the J gene TRBJ2-2; a possible D gene is TRBD2 (5 bases). Per germline, CDR1 KGHSH and CDR2 LQKENI. This CDR3 region has 17 residues. Deletions cut 3 bases from V and 1 base from J, with 15 bases between. The CDR3 spells CASSPRTVTKNTGELFF. CDR3 sequence (DNA): TGTGCCAGCTCACCGCGAACAGTGACTAAGAACACCGGGGAGCTGTTTTTT.

The chain uses TRBV14 and TRBJ1-1, with 9 bases fitting TRBD1. CDR3 length: 14 amino acids. Per germline, CDR1 SGHDN and CDR2 FVKESK. V trimming: 4 bases; J trimming: 4 bases; junction bases outside the gene matches: 4. CDR3 amino acids: CASSPGQGTTEAFF. DNA for the CDR3: TGTGCCAGCAGCCCAGGACAGGGGACCACTGAAGCTTTCTTT.

The chain recombines TRBV2 with TRBJ1-1; D call uncertain. V was shortened by 0 bases and J by 5 bases, with 4 bases between the two germline ends. Looked up from germline, CDR1 is SNHLY and CDR2 is FYNNEI. The CDR3 is 12 amino acids. The CDR3 spells CASSEAITEAFF. In DNA, the CDR3 is TGTGCCAGCAGTGAAGCAATAACTGAAGCTTTCTTT. Drawing the rest from reference TRBV2 and TRBJ1-1, the complete variable domain is EPEVTQTPSHQVTQMGQEVILRCVPISNHLYFYWYRQILGQKVEFLVSFYNNEISEKSEIFDDQFSVERPDGSNFTLKIRSTKLEDSAMYFCASSEAITEAFFGQGTRLTVV.

DNA for the CDR3: TGTGCCAGCAGCCCTGGGCGGGTTTTGGACAATGAGCAGTTCTTC. This gives the protein CASSPGRVLDNEQFF. The chain has TRBV7-7 and TRBJ2-1; D might be TRBD2 (5 bases). This CDR3 has 15 residues. V shed 5 bases and J shed 5 bases, with 16 bases lying between them. Germline assignment: CDR1 SSHAT and CDR2 FNYEAQ (reference sequence).

This clone has only one observation. This chain uses TRBV28 with TRBJ1-1; D perhaps matches TRBD1 (5 bases). CDR1 is MDHEN and CDR2 is SYDVKM in the germline V gene. CDR3 length: 11 amino acids. V was pared by 8 bases and J by 6 bases, with 10 bases between. The CDR3 DNA follows: TGTGCCAGCTCCTCAGGGCCTGAAGCTTTCTTT. The encoded protein is CASSSGPEAFF. Full variable domain (remainder filled in from reference TRBV28 and TRBJ1-1): DVKVTQSSRYLVKRTGEKVFLECVQDMDHENMFWYRQDPGLGLRLIYFSYDVKMKEKGDIPEGYSVSREKKERFSLILESASTNQTSMYLCASSSGPEAFFGQGTRLTVV.

The chain has TRBV5-4 and TRBJ2-1; 9 nucleotides agree with TRBD2. CDR1 SGHNT and CDR2 YYREEE come from the germline V gene (reference sequence). Trimming took 4 bases from V and 0 from J; bases not matched to a gene: 2. The CDR3 sequence is 15 residues long. The CDR3 region is CASSPTSGSYNEQFF. CDR3 nucleotides: TGTGCCAGCAGCCCGACTAGCGGCTCCTACAATGAGCAGTTCTTC.

The chain couples TRBV18 to TRBJ1-1, with unresolved D. Trimming cost V 6 bases and J 1 base, with 12 bases left between them. CDR1 is KGHSH, CDR2 LQKENI, per germline. The CDR3 extends over 14 amino acids. The CDR3 loop reads CASSRGPPNTEAFF. The CDR3, as DNA: TGTGCCAGCTCTCGAGGGCCGCCGAACACTGAAGCTTTCTTT.

The chain couples TRBV19 to TRBJ1-5; a possible D gene is TRBD1 (6 bases). Trimming removed 3 bases from V and 2 bases from J, with 17 bases in between. The CDR3 is 17 residues long. CDR1 is LNHDA and CDR2 is SQIVND in the germline V gene (reference sequence). Here the CDR3 reads CASSIEGVGARNQPQHF. The CDR3 coding sequence is TGTGCCAGTAGTATTGAGGGTGTGGGGGCGCGCAATCAGCCCCAGCATTTT.

The chain uses TRBV28 and TRBJ2-3; 8 nucleotides align to TRBD2. The CDR3 loop spans 15 amino acids. V lost 2 bases to trimming and J lost 2 bases; unmatched junction nucleotides: 3. CDR1 MDHEN and CDR2 SYDVKM come from the germline V gene. CDR3 coding DNA: TGTGCCAGCAGTTTAGCGGGGGGTTACACAGATACGCAGTATTTT. It codes for CASSLAGGYTDTQYF.

The V call is TRBV2, the J call TRBJ2-5, with 8 bases lining up with TRBD1. V lost 6 bases and J lost 7; bases outside the gene matches: 7. The CDR3 extends over 13 amino acids. Germline CDR1 reads SNHLY; CDR2 reads FYNNEI. The CDR3 protein is CASRLDRVGTQYF. CDR3 nucleotides: TGTGCCAGCAGATTGGACAGGGTGGGGACCCAGTACTTC.

The chain employs TRBV4-3 and TRBJ1-3; weak D call: TRBD1 (6 bases). V lost 0 bases, J lost 8 bases, and 11 bases lay in between. The CDR3 consists of 14 residues. Germline CDR1 reads LGHNA; CDR2 reads YSLEER. Written as DNA, the CDR3 is TGCGCCAGCAGCCAAGATAGGGGGACGGACACCATATATTTT. Encoded protein: CASSQDRGTDTIYF.

The chain links TRBV29-1 to TRBJ2-3; D is unresolved. CDR3 size: 13 residues. Deletions cut 4 bases from V and 2 bases from J, with 10 bases between. Germline-derived CDR1 and CDR2 are SQVTM and ANQGSEA. The CDR3 coding sequence is TGCAGCGTTGTCACCCCTATCACAGATACGCAGTATTTT. It encodes CSVVTPITDTQYF.

This rearrangement joins TRBV29-1 to TRBJ2-4, with D maybe TRBD2 (5 bases). The CDR3 runs 17 residues. V was trimmed by 1 base and J by 1 base, leaving 17 bases between them. CDR1 and CDR2 (germline): SQVTM, ANQGSEA. The CDR3: CSVEVRGQKYAKNIQYF. The CDR3 DNA follows: TGCAGCGTTGAAGTTCGAGGGCAGAAATACGCCAAAAACATTCAGTACTTC. Full variable domain (rest looked up from reference TRBV29-1 and TRBJ2-4): SAVISQKPSRDICQRGTSLTIQCQVDSQVTMMFWYRQQPGQSLTLIATANQGSEATYESGFVIDKFPISRPNLTFSTLTVSNMSPEDSSIYLCSVEVRGQKYAKNIQYFGAGTRLSVL.

There are many counts of this clone. The chain carries TRBV27 and TRBJ1-1, with TRBD1 matching over 7 bases. Germline values: CDR1 MNHEY, CDR2 SMNVEV (reference sequence). The CDR3 sequence is 16 residues long. The V segment lost 6 bases and the J segment 2 bases; nucleotides outside the gene matches: 12. The CDR3 nucleotides are TGTGCCAGCAGCTATTACAGGGGTCTACTAAACACTGAAGCTTTCTTT. As protein: CASSYYRGLLNTEAFF.

The chain links TRBV7-9 to TRBJ2-7; TRBD1 matches at 7 bases. Trimming at V came to 3 bases and at J to 7 bases, leaving 12 bases not matched to a gene. Germline CDR1 and CDR2: SEHNR and FQNEAQ (reference sequence). The CDR3 extends over 15 amino acids. CDR3 bases: TGTGCCAGCAGCTTGTCGGGACAGATCCTAATGGAGCAGTACTTC. Amino acid sequence: CASSLSGQILMEQYF.

The chain combines TRBV6-5 with TRBJ2-3, with D possibly matching TRBD2 (6 bases). Trimming pared 3 bases from V and 5 bases from J, leaving 15 bases between. CDR1 is MNHEY, CDR2 SVGAGI, per germline. There are 15 residues in the CDR3. The CDR3 sequence is CASSYRDRGRDTQYF. The CDR3, as DNA: TGTGCCAGCAGTTATAGGGACCGGGGGAGAGATACGCAGTATTTT.

The CDR3 bases are TGCAGCGTTGATCTAGGCTACACCTTC. Its protein product is CSVDLGYTF. The chain employs TRBV29-1 and TRBJ1-2; no firm D call. The ends were cut back, 3 bases at V and 8 bases at J, with 4 bases in the middle. Germline values: CDR1 SQVTM, CDR2 ANQGSEA. The CDR3 is made up of 9 amino acids.

The chain carries TRBV20-1 and TRBJ2-7; the D is unclear. Germline-derived CDR1 and CDR2 are DFQATT and SNEGSKA (reference sequence). The V end was cut by 3 bases, the J end by 6 bases, with 12 bases between. This CDR3 is 12 amino acids long. In nucleotides, the CDR3 is TGCAGTGCTAGTGTCCCATCCGGCGAGCAGTACTTC. Its protein is CSASVPSGEQYF.

The V call is TRBV10-3, the J call TRBJ2-2, with D perhaps matching TRBD2 (5 bases). Germline V gene sequence: CDR1 ENHRY, CDR2 SYGVKD. Trimming cost V 2 bases and J 7 bases, with 11 bases left between them. The CDR3 spans 14 residues. The CDR3 DNA reads as TGTGCCATCAGTGAGGCGGGCCCGGGCGGGGAGCTGTTTTTT. Its protein is CAISEAGPGGELFF.

This clone has a single count. The rearrangement uses TRBV5-1 and TRBJ2-1, with TRBD2 matching 8 bases. V shed 6 bases and J 6 bases; nucleotides not matched to a gene: 8. The length of the CDR3 is 14 residues. The germline V gene has CDR1 SGHRS and CDR2 YFSETQ. Here the CDR3 DNA reads TGCGCCAGCACCCGGGGGGGCGGTGTCAATGAGCAGTTCTTC. Its protein is CASTRGGGVNEQFF.

The rearrangement uses TRBV6-1 and TRBJ2-5; unclear D gene. The CDR3 sequence is 13 residues long. In germline, CDR1 is MNHNS, CDR2 SASEGT. V lost 3 bases, J lost 2 bases, and 7 bases lay in between. For the CDR3, the DNA is TGTGCCAGCAGTGATTGGGCTCAAGAGACCCAGTACTTC. Residues: CASSDWAQETQYF.

This clone came up once. The V call is TRBV5-6, the J call TRBJ1-2; D not certain. The CDR3 length is 12 residues. Trimming shortened V by 4 bases and J by 4 bases, and 8 bases separated the two germline ends. Germline CDR1 is SGHDT and CDR2 is YYEEEE. The CDR3 here is CASSPRSYGYTF. The DNA of the CDR3 is TGTGCCAGCAGCCCGAGGTCCTATGGCTACACCTTC.

DNA for the CDR3: TGTGCCAGCAGTTACCGGGACAGAACTAACTATGGCTACACCTTC. It translates to CASSYRDRTNYGYTF. The V gene is TRBV6-2 or TRBV6-3, the J gene TRBJ1-2; 7 bases line up with TRBD1. V lost 2 bases, J lost 0 bases, and 3 bases stayed unmatched. The germline V gene has CDR1 MNHEY and CDR2 SVGEGT. The CDR3 consists of 15 residues.